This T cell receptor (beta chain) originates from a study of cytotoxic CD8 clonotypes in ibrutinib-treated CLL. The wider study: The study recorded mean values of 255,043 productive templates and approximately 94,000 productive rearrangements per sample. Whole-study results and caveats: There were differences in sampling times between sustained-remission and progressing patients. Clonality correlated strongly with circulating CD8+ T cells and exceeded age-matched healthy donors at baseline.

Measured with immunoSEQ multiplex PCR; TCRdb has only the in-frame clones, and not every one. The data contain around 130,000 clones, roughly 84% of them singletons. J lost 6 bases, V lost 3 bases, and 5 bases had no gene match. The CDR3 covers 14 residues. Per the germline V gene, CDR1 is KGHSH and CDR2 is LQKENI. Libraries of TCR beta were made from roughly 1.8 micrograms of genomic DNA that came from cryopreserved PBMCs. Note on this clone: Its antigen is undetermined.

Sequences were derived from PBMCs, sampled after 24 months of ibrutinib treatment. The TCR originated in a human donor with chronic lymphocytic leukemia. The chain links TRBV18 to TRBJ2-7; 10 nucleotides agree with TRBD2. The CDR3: CASSPTSGGAEQYF. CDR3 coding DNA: TGTGCCAGCTCACCGACAAGCGGGGGGGCCGAGCAGTACTTC.